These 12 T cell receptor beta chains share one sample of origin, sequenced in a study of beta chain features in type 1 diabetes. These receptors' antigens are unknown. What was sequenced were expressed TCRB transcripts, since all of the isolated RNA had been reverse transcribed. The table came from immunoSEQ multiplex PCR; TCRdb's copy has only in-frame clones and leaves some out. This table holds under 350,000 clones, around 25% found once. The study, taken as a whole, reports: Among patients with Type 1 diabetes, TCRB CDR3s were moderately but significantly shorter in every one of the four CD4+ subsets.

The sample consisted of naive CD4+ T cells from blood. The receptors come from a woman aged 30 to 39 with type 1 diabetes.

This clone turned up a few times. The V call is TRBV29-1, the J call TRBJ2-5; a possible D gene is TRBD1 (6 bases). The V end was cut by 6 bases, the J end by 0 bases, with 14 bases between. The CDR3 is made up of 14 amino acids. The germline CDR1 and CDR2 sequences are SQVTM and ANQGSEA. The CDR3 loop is CSVGGQYYQETQYF. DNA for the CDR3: TGCAGCGTAGGCGGACAGTACTACCAAGAGACCCAGTACTTC.

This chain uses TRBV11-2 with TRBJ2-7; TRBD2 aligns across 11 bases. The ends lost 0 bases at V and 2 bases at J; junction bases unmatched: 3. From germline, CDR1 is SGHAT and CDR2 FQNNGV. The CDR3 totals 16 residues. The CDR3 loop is CASSLDTSGSAYEQYF. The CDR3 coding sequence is TGTGCCAGCAGCTTAGACACTAGCGGGAGCGCCTACGAGCAGTACTTC.

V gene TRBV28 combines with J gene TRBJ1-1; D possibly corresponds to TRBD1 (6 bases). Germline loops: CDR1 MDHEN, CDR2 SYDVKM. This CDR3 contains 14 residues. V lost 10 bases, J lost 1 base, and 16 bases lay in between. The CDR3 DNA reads TGTGCCACCAATACCGGGACAACGAACACTGAAGCTTTCTTT. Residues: CATNTGTTNTEAFF.

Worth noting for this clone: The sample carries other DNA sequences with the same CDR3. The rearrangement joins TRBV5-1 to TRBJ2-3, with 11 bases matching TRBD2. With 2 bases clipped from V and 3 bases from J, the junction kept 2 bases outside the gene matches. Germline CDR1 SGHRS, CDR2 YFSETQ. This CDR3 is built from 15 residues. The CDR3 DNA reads TGCGCCAGCAGCTTTGGGACTAGCGGTACAGATACGCAGTATTTT. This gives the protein CASSFGTSGTDTQYF.

In nucleotides, the CDR3 is TGTGCCACCCGGAGGGGGGGGATGTCCTACGAGCAGTACTTC. As protein: CATRRGGMSYEQYF. J is TRBJ2-7 and V is TRBV15, with D possibly TRBD2 on 7 matching bases. Per germline, CDR1 LNHNV and CDR2 YYDKDF (reference sequence). The CDR3 is made up of 14 amino acids. V was shortened by 8 bases and J by 1 base, with 15 bases between the two germline ends.

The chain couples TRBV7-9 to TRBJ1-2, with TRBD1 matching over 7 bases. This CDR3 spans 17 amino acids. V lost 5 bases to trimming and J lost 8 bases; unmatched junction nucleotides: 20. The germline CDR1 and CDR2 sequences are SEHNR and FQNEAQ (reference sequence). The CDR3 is CASSRMMGQSFSLGYTF. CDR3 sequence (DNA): TGTGCCAGCAGCCGAATGATGGGACAGAGCTTTTCCTTAGGCTACACCTTC. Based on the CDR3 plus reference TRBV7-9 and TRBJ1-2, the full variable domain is DTGVSQNPRHKITKRGQNVTFRCDPISEHNRLYWYRQTLGQGPEFLTYFQNEAQLEKSRLLSDRFSAERPKGSFSTLEIQRTEQGDSAMYLCASSRMMGQSFSLGYTFGSGTRLTVV.

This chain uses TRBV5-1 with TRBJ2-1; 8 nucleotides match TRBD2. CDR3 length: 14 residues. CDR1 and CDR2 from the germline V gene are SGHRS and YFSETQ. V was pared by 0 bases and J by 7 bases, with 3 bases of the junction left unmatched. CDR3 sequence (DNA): TGCGCCAGCAGCTTGGAACTAGCGGATAATGAGCAGTTCTTC. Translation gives CASSLELADNEQFF. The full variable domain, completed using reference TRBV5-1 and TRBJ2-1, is KAGVTQTPRYLIKTRGQQVTLSCSPISGHRSVSWYQQTPGQGLQFLFEYFSETQRNKGNFPGRFSGRQFSNSRSEMNVSTLELGDSALYLCASSLELADNEQFFGPGTRLTVL.

CDR3 loop: CSGRLAGPDTQYF. The CDR3 DNA is TGCAGCGGTAGACTAGCGGGGCCAGATACGCAGTATTTT. The chain has TRBV29-1 and TRBJ2-3, with 11 positions matching TRBD2. The CDR3 loop spans 13 amino acids. Trimming took 7 bases from V and 4 from J; bases not matched to a gene: 4. Per germline, CDR1 SQVTM and CDR2 ANQGSEA.

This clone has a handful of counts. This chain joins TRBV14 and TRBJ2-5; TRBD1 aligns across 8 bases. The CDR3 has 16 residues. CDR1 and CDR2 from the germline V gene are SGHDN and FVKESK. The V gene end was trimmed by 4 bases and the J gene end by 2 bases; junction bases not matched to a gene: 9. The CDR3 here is CASSRRGQGPQETQYF. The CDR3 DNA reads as TGTGCCAGCAGCCGAAGAGGACAGGGCCCACAAGAGACCCAGTACTTC.

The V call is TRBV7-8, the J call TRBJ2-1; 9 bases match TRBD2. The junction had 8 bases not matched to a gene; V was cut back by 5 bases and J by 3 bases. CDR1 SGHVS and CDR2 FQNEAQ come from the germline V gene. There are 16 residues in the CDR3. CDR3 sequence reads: CASSIRLAGIYNEQFF. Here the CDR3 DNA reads TGTGCCAGCAGCATCCGGCTAGCGGGGATCTACAATGAGCAGTTCTTC.

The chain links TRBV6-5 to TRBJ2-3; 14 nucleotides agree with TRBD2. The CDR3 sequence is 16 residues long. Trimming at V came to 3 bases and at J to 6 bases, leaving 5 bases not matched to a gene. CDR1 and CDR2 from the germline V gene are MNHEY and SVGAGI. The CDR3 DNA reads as TGTGCCAGCAGTTATGCGACTAGCGGGAGGGCCGATACGCAGTATTTT. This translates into CASSYATSGRADTQYF.

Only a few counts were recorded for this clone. CDR3 region: CASRPNVRGVAGELFF. DNA for the CDR3: TGTGCCAGCAGGCCAAACGTCCGGGGAGTCGCCGGGGAGCTGTTTTTT. The genes are TRBV7-9 and TRBJ2-2, with D tentatively TRBD2 (5 bases). Germline V CDR1 and CDR2: SEHNR, FQNEAQ (reference sequence). Deletions cut 6 bases from V and 6 bases from J, with 20 bases between. The CDR3 is made up of 16 amino acids. Combining the CDR3 with reference TRBV7-9 and TRBJ2-2 gives the whole variable domain DTGVSQNPRHKITKRGQNVTFRCDPISEHNRLYWYRQTLGQGPEFLTYFQNEAQLEKSRLLSDRFSAERPKGSFSTLEIQRTEQGDSAMYLCASRPNVRGVAGELFFGEGSRLTVL.